This is a list of T cell receptor beta chains from one sample in a study of blood T cell repertoires in COVID-19. Libraries were prepared by immunoSEQ multiplex PCR; TCRdb keeps only in-frame clonotypes and omits some of them. In the table there are around 140,000 clones, roughly 84% of which are singletons. The sample comprised peripheral blood. The receptors were sampled from a man in his sixties with acute or convalescent COVID-19. Both conserved end residues are part of each CDR3. Each record gives: J gene, V gene, CDR3 length, D gene, clone size, CDR3 DNA, CDR3 protein. A D gene is named only where the DNA matches it firmly. Not all rows give a size; the values are once, few, many and, for expanded clones, a class.

J gene: TRBJ1-1
V gene: TRBV18
CDR3 length: 15
D gene: -
clone size: -
CDR3 DNA: TGTGCCAGCTCACCACCCGGACAGTTGAACACTGAAGCTTTCTTT
CDR3 protein: CASSPPGQLNTEAFF

J gene: TRBJ2-1
V gene: TRBV3-1/TRBV3-2
CDR3 length: 15
D gene: -
clone size: once
CDR3 DNA: TGTGCCAGCAGCCCTCCCACGGGAGCTAGGAATGAGCAGTTCTTC
CDR3 protein: CASSPPTGARNEQFF

J gene: TRBJ1-5
V gene: TRBV30
CDR3 length: 17
D gene: TRBD1
clone size: -
CDR3 DNA: TGTGCCTGGAGTCGCACCCGCCTCACAGGGACAGGACAGCCCCAGCATTTT
CDR3 protein: CAWSRTRLTGTGQPQHF

J gene: TRBJ2-7
V gene: TRBV27
CDR3 length: 15
D gene: TRBD2
clone size: -
CDR3 DNA: TGTGCCAGCAGTTTCTATAGACTAGCGGGAAGTGTGCAGTACTTC
CDR3 protein: CASSFYRLAGSVQYF

J gene: TRBJ1-6
V gene: TRBV10-3
CDR3 length: 13
D gene: TRBD1
clone size: once
CDR3 DNA: TGTGCCAGTGGACAGGGTTATAATTCACCCCTCCACTTT
CDR3 protein: CASGQGYNSPLHF

J gene: TRBJ1-1
V gene: TRBV11-1
CDR3 length: 14
D gene: -
clone size: -
CDR3 DNA: TGTGCCAGCAGCTTATCCCGGGGGAACACTGAAGCTTTCTTT
CDR3 protein: CASSLSRGNTEAFF

J gene: TRBJ2-1
V gene: TRBV7-8
CDR3 length: 19
D gene: -
clone size: few
CDR3 DNA: TGTGCCAGCAGCTTAGCCTCGGTACCGCGGACTACCTCCCCCAATGAGCAGTTCTTC
CDR3 protein: CASSLASVPRTTSPNEQFF

J gene: TRBJ2-1
V gene: TRBV5-1
CDR3 length: 15
D gene: TRBD1
clone size: -
CDR3 DNA: TGCGCCAGCAGCTTCCCGCGACAGGGGGGGGATGAGCAGTTCTTC
CDR3 protein: CASSFPRQGGDEQFF

J gene: TRBJ2-7
V gene: TRBV28
CDR3 length: 14
D gene: -
clone size: once
CDR3 DNA: TGTGCCAGCAGTTTACCGGGATTAGGTCACGAGCAGTACTTC
CDR3 protein: CASSLPGLGHEQYF

J gene: TRBJ2-3
V gene: TRBV6-6
CDR3 length: 14
D gene: TRBD2
clone size: -
CDR3 DNA: TGTGCCAGCAGTCGGACTAGCGCGGCAGATACGCAGTATTTT
CDR3 protein: CASSRTSAADTQYF

J gene: TRBJ2-7
V gene: TRBV9
CDR3 length: 14
D gene: -
clone size: -
CDR3 DNA: TGTGCCAGCAGCCCGAGGGGGGGGCCGAACGAGCAGTACTTC
CDR3 protein: CASSPRGGPNEQYF

J gene: TRBJ2-2
V gene: TRBV19
CDR3 length: 15
D gene: TRBD1
clone size: few
CDR3 DNA: TGTGCCAGTAGTAGGGACAGGGCGAACACCGGGGAGCTGTTTTTT
CDR3 protein: CASSRDRANTGELFF

J gene: TRBJ1-3
V gene: TRBV6-2/TRBV6-3
CDR3 length: 15
D gene: -
clone size: -
CDR3 DNA: TGTGCCAGCAGTTATAACATCAGGTCTGGAAACACCATATATTTT
CDR3 protein: CASSYNIRSGNTIYF

J gene: TRBJ2-2
V gene: TRBV3-1/TRBV3-2
CDR3 length: 14
D gene: TRBD1
clone size: -
CDR3 DNA: TGTGCCAGCACCGACAGGGATCACACCGGGGAGCTGTTTTTT
CDR3 protein: CASTDRDHTGELFF

J gene: TRBJ2-2
V gene: TRBV5-6
CDR3 length: 16
D gene: TRBD1
clone size: once
CDR3 DNA: TGTGCCAGCAGCTTGGGTGGACAGGGAAGGGTCGGGGAGCTGTTTTTT
CDR3 protein: CASSLGGQGRVGELFF

J gene: TRBJ2-2
V gene: TRBV15
CDR3 length: 18
D gene: TRBD2
clone size: -
CDR3 DNA: TGTGCCACCAGCAGAGATCATATTGGGACTAGTAACACCGGGGAGCTGTTTTTT
CDR3 protein: CATSRDHIGTSNTGELFF

J gene: TRBJ2-5
V gene: TRBV19
CDR3 length: 18
D gene: -
clone size: -
CDR3 DNA: TGTGCCAGTACCCACCTAGGCGACAGGGACTGCTACCAAGAGACCCAGTACTTC
CDR3 protein: CASTHLGDRDCYQETQYF

J gene: TRBJ2-2
V gene: TRBV19
CDR3 length: 16
D gene: -
clone size: few
CDR3 DNA: TGTGCCAGTACCCCACGGGGAGGCCCTAACACCGGGGAGCTGTTTTTT
CDR3 protein: CASTPRGGPNTGELFF

J gene: TRBJ2-2
V gene: TRBV4-2
CDR3 length: 15
D gene: TRBD1
clone size: -
CDR3 DNA: TGTGCCAGCAGCCCCGGGACAGCGAACACCGGGGAGCTGTTTTTT
CDR3 protein: CASSPGTANTGELFF

J gene: TRBJ1-2
V gene: TRBV29-1
CDR3 length: 15
D gene: -
clone size: -
CDR3 DNA: TGCAGCGTTGATTCAGGCGTGGGAGGTAACTATGGCTACACCTTC
CDR3 protein: CSVDSGVGGNYGYTF